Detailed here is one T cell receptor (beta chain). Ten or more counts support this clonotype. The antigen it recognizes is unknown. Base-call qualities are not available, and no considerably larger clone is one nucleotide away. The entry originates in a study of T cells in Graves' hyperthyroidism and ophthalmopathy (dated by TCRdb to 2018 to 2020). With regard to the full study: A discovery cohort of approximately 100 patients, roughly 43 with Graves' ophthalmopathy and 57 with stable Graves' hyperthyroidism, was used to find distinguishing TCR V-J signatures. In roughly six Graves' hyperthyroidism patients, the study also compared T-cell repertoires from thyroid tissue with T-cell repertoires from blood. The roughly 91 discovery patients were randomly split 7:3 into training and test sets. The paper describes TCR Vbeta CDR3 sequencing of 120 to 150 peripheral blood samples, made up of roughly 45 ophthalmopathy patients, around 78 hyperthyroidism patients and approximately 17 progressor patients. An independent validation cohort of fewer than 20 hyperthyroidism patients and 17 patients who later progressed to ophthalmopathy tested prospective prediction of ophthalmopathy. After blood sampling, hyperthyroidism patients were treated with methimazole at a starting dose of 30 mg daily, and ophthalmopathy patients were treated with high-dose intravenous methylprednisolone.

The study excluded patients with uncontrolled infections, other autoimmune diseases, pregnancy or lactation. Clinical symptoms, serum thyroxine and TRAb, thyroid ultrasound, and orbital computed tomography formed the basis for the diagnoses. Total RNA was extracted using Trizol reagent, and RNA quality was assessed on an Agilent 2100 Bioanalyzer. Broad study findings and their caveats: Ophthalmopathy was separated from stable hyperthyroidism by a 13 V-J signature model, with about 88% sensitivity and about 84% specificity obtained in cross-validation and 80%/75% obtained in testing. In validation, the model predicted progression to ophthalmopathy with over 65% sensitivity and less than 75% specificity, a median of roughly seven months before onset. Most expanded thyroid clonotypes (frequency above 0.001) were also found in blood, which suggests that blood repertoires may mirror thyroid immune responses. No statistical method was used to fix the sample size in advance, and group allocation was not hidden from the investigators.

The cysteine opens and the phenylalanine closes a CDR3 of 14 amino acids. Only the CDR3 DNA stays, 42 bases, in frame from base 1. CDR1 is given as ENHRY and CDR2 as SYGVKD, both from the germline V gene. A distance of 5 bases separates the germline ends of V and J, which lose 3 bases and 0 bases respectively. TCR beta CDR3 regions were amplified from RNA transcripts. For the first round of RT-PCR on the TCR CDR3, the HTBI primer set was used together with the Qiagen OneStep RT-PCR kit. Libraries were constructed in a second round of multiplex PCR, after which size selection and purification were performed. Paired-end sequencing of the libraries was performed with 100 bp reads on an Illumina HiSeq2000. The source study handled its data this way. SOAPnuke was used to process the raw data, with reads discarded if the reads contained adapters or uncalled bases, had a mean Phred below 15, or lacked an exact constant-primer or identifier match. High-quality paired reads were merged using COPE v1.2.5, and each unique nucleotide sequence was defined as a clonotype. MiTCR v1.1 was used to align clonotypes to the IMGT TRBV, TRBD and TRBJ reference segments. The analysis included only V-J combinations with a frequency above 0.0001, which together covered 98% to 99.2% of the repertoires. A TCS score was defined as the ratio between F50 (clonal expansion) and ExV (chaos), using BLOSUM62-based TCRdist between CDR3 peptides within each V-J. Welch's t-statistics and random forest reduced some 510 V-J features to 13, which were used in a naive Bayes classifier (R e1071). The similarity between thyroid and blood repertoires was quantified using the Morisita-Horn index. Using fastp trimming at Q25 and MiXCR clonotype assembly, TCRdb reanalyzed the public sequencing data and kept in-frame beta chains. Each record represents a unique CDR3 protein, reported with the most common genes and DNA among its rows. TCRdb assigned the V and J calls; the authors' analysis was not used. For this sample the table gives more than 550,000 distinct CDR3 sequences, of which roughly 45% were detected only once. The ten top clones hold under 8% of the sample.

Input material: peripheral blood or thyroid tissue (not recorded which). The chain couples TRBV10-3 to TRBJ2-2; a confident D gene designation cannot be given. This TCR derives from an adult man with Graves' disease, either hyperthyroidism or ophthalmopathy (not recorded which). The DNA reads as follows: TGTGCCATCAGTGAAAGGGCGAACACCGGGGAGCTGTTTTTT. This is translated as CAISERANTGELFF.